In its sample, the clone carrying this T cell receptor (beta chain) was seen once. In the same sample, other DNA sequences code for this CDR3. The entry originates in a study of T cell responses to AZD1222 COVID-19 vaccine. Data came from immunoSEQ multiplex PCR; TCRdb stores just in-frame clones and leaves some out. This table holds some 120,000 clones, 93% found once. Trimming pared 1 base from V and 7 bases from J, leaving 4 bases between. The CDR3 extends over 11 amino acids. Sequenced here: peripheral blood, sampled on day 0 of AZD1222 vaccination. This sequence originates from an adult in good health. This sequence joins TRBV12-3 or TRBV12-4 and TRBJ2-5; the D is unclear. The CDR3 protein is CASSLGGTQYF. The CDR3 bases are TGTGCCAGCAGTTTAGGGGGGACCCAGTACTTC.